Sequencing of this T cell receptor (beta chain) was carried out in a study of T cells of healthy individuals. TCRdb redid the calling of the 5' RACE reads with MiXCR, one entry per CDR3 protein. The repertoire has tens of thousands of distinct CDR3 sequences, roughly 15% of them found once; the top ten carry roughly a sixth. This CDR3 is built from 16 residues. CDR1 and CDR2 from the germline V gene are LGHNA and YSLEER. V lost 0 bases and J lost 4, with 15 bases in between. This clonotype appeared many times. V usage is TRBV4-3 and J usage is TRBJ2-5; D gene ambiguous. The clonotype was recovered from a human donor in good health. The CDR3 nucleotides are TGCGCCAGCAGCCAAGATTTGACCCCATTTGGAGAGACCCAGTACTTC. This translates into CASSQDLTPFGETQYF.